What follows describes a single T cell receptor (beta chain). Its antigen remains unknown. Germline CDR1 SNHLY, CDR2 FYNNEI. There are 17 residues in the CDR3. With 5 bases clipped from V and 4 bases from J, the junction kept 14 bases outside the gene matches. Time point given: sample taken at primary tumor resection. Donors were around 70 untreated early-stage non-small cell lung cancer patients. The sample is drawn from a study of spatial heterogeneity in lung cancer. Overall study findings and caveats: Tumors with more nonsynonymous mutations had more expanded intratumoral alpha and beta TCRs.

Unique molecular identifiers, one per molecule, were present on every TCR cDNA molecule. Each CDR3 protein gets one entry after TCRdb re-called the 5' RACE reads with MiXCR. Among some 9,900 distinct CDR3 sequences listed, under 8.5% were seen once. This sequence was found in a male donor with early-stage non-small cell lung cancer. This material consisted of lung tumor tissue, taken at surgery. This chain uses TRBV2 with TRBJ2-3; 8 nucleotides align to TRBD2. The DNA for the CDR3 is TGTGCCAGCAGTCTGTACCGGCTAGCGGGTGTCCCAGATACGCAGTATTTT. This codes for CASSLYRLAGVPDTQYF.